Listed below are T cell receptor beta chains from one sample, sequenced in a study of CD8+CD57+ T cells in acquired aplastic anemia. TCRdb called the reads again in MiXCR, with one record for every CDR3 protein. Here the sample spans under 200,000 distinct CDR3 sequences, 60% to 70% being singletons. Sequenced input: sorted CD4+, CD8+, or CD8+CD57+ T cells (not recorded which) from PBMCs. The receptors shown here come from a human donor in good health. CDR3s include the opening cysteine and the closing phenylalanine or tryptophan. The D gene is left open where the match is weak. Clone size is given for some rows only: seen once, a few or many times, or a class if the clone is expanded.

V gene	J gene	D gene	clone size	CDR3 protein	CDR3 DNA
TRBV14	TRBJ1-3	TRBD1	once	CASSQRTGARNTIYF	TGTGCCAGCAGCCAGAGGACAGGGGCGCGAAACACCATATATTTT
TRBV7-3	TRBJ1-6	-	-	CASRRGSYNSPLHF	TGTGCCAGCAGGCGGGGCTCCTATAATTCACCCCTCCACTTT
TRBV19	TRBJ2-7	TRBD1	few	CASGSSGTGPYEQYF	TGTGCCAGTGGCTCCTCCGGGACAGGGCCCTACGAGCAGTACTTC
TRBV7-2	TRBJ2-3	TRBD1	-	CASSSQNLQGAGTQYF	TGTGCCAGCAGCTCTCAGAACCTACAGGGGGCGGGAACGCAGTATTTT
TRBV20-1	TRBJ1-5	-	few	CSASQPSNQPQHF	TGCAGTGCGTCACAGCCTAGCAATCAGCCCCAGCATTTT
TRBV5-5	TRBJ2-7	TRBD2	few	CASSSAGGSEQYF	TGTGCCAGCAGCTCCGCCGGCGGGAGTGAGCAGTACTTC
TRBV27	TRBJ2-7	-	many	CASSPSSYEQYF	TGTGCCAGCAGTCCTAGCTCCTACGAGCAGTACTTC
TRBV6-5	TRBJ2-1	-	many	CASSYRKTEEQFF	TGTGCCAGCAGTTACAGAAAAACAGAGGAGCAGTTCTTC
TRBV29-1	TRBJ1-4	-	many	CSVTQGNEKLFF	TGCAGCGTGACTCAGGGTAATGAAAAACTGTTTTTT
TRBV7-9	TRBJ2-7	TRBD1	-	CASSPKGQGAVEQYF	TGTGCCAGCAGCCCTAAGGGACAGGGGGCTGTCGAGCAGTACTTC
TRBV20-1	TRBJ2-7	-	-	CSASGRSSYYEQYF	TGCAGTGCTAGTGGTCGCTCAAGCTACTACGAGCAGTACTTC
TRBV20-1	TRBJ2-5	-	-	CSAREVYHQETQYF	TGCAGTGCTAGGGAAGTTTACCACCAAGAGACCCAGTACTTC
TRBV4-3	TRBJ2-1	-	many	CASSQDRTWEGAYNEQFF	TGCGCCAGCAGCCAAGACCGCACGTGGGAGGGGGCCTACAATGAGCAGTTCTTC
TRBV5-1	TRBJ2-7	-	-	CASSLDLGSEQYF	TGCGCCAGCAGCTTGGATTTGGGTAGCGAGCAGTACTTC